A selection of T cell receptor beta chains follows, all from one sample in a study of T-cell memory formation after mild COVID-19. TCRdb called the 5' RACE reads again in MiXCR, with one record for every CDR3 protein. The data hold approximately 250,000 distinct CDR3 sequences, with over 15% observed a single time. The specimen was PBMCs or a T cell subset sorted from them (not recorded which). The receptor set was obtained from a man aged 18 to 30 who had mild COVID-19 (a few samples of this study predate the infection). Cell type and time point are not known. The CDR3 runs from the conserved cysteine through the conserved F or W. A D gene is named only where the DNA matches it firmly. Only part of the rows carry a size: once, few, many, or a class if the clone is expanded.

v_gene,d_gene,abundance,j_gene,len,CDR3nt,CDR3aa
TRBV6-5,TRBD2,-,TRBJ2-2,14,TGTGCCAGCAGTTACCGGACTAGCCCCGGGGAGCTGTTTTTT,CASSYRTSPGELFF
TRBV2,-,-,TRBJ2-5,17,TGTGCCAGCAGTGAATTCCAATCGGCGGGCGCACAAGAGACCCAGTACTTC,CASSEFQSAGAQETQYF
TRBV28,-,few,TRBJ2-1,17,TGTGCCAGCAGTCCGCGGTTGGGCGCGGGGAAAATGGGTGAGCAGTTCTTC,CASSPRLGAGKMGEQFF
TRBV25-1,-,-,TRBJ1-5,14,TGTGCCAGCAGTGATATGGCGAGCAATCAGCCCCAGCATTTT,CASSDMASNQPQHF
TRBV25-1,TRBD1,few,TRBJ2-1,14,TGTGCCAGCATCCCGGGACAGGGTACCAATGAGCAGTTCTTC,CASIPGQGTNEQFF
TRBV9,-,-,TRBJ1-5,15,TGTGCCAGCAGCCTAGACGGGACTCGCAATCAGCCCCAGCATTTT,CASSLDGTRNQPQHF
TRBV29-1,TRBD2,many,TRBJ2-1,14,TGCAGCGTTGAGAGGCTAGCGGGGTTCCGTGAGCAGTTCTTC,CSVERLAGFREQFF
TRBV27,-,few,TRBJ2-5,14,TGTGCCAGCAGTTTCCGGGGCAGGAGAGAGACCCAGTACTTC,CASSFRGRRETQYF
TRBV7-2,TRBD1,many,TRBJ2-1,14,TGTGCCAGTCGGCGACAGGGATCGTACAATGAGCAGTTCTTC,CASRRQGSYNEQFF
TRBV6-5,TRBD2,few,TRBJ2-3,17,TGTGCCAGCAGTCGAAAGCCGAGCGGGGCCCGCACAGATACGCAGTATTTT,CASSRKPSGARTDTQYF
TRBV6-6,-,few,TRBJ1-3,16,TGTGCCAGCAGTTACTCCGGGGAACAGGGTGGAAACACCATATATTTT,CASSYSGEQGGNTIYF
TRBV5-1,-,-,TRBJ2-2,15,TGCGCCAGCAGCTTGCACACCGGGAACACCGGGGAGCTGTTTTTT,CASSLHTGNTGELFF
TRBV27,-,-,TRBJ1-1,17,TGTGCCAGCAGCGTCGGGGCAGGCCTAACCATGAACACTGAAGCTTTCTTT,CASSVGAGLTMNTEAFF
TRBV10-3,-,few,TRBJ1-5,14,TGTGCCATCAGTGACTCCCCGGGCAATCAGCCCCAGCATTTT,CAISDSPGNQPQHF
TRBV7-6,TRBD1,few,TRBJ2-5,17,TGTGCCAGCAGCTCCAGCCGGGACAGTACGTACCAAGAGACCCAGTACTTC,CASSSSRDSTYQETQYF
TRBV7-9,-,few,TRBJ1-4,12,TGTGCCAGCAATACAGGGAATGAAAAACTGTTTTTT,CASNTGNEKLFF
TRBV5-1,-,-,TRBJ1-2,18,TGCGCCAGCAGTTGGGGGGTAGGGCAGGGCCTTACCTCCTATGGCTACACCTTC,CASSWGVGQGLTSYGYTF
TRBV4-1,-,-,TRBJ1-5,15,TGCGCCAGCAGCCCCGGTCCCCTTAGCAATCAGCCCCAGCATTTT,CASSPGPLSNQPQHF
TRBV4-2,-,-,TRBJ2-5,13,TGTGCCAGCAGCCAAGATGGGGAGAGGCCCCAGTACTTC,CASSQDGERPQYF
TRBV20-1,-,-,TRBJ2-3,15,TGCAGTGCCGGCGGAGGGGGAGGTAGCACAGATACGCAGTATTTT,CSAGGGGGSTDTQYF